Following are 15 T cell receptor beta chains from one sample sequenced in a study of T cells after yellow fever vaccination. TCRdb reanalysed the 5' RACE reads using MiXCR and keeps one entry per CDR3 protein. The repertoire holds fewer than 650,000 distinct CDR3 sequences, with 21% as singletons. Specimen: PBMCs, collected about 21 days after the first yellow fever vaccination. The receptors stem from a man aged 18-30 years who received the YFV17D yellow fever vaccine.

This clonotype was seen only a few times. The chain has TRBV7-2 and TRBJ2-3; tentatively, D is TRBD1 or TRBD2 (5 bases each). Trimming removed 1 base from V and 5 bases from J, with 16 bases in between. The germline V gene encodes CDR1 SGHTA and CDR2 FQGNSA. The CDR3 loop spans 16 amino acids. In DNA form, the CDR3 reads TGTGCCAGCAGCTTAGAGGGACGGGGAGTGGTAGATACGCAGTATTTT. It specifies CASSLEGRGVVDTQYF.

The chain employs TRBV28 and TRBJ2-3; 13 nucleotides match TRBD2. This CDR3 contains 17 residues. Germline trimming cut 5 bases from V and 3 bases from J; bases unmatched to any gene: 8. Germline CDR1 MDHEN, CDR2 SYDVKM. The DNA for the CDR3 is TGTGCCAGCAGTATACTAGCGGGGGGGGATGGTACAGATACGCAGTATTTT. Its translation: CASSILAGGDGTDTQYF.

The CDR3 DNA sequence: TGTGCCAGCAGCCGTGATGGGGCCCGGTTCTTC. This gives the protein CASSRDGARFF. The chain uses TRBV7-2 and TRBJ2-1, with D perhaps matching TRBD1 (5 bases). Germline CDR1 SGHTA, CDR2 FQGNSA. The CDR3 loop spans 11 amino acids. V was clipped by 5 bases and J by 15 bases, with 14 bases between them.

V and J are TRBV7-9 and TRBJ2-1; TRBD1 might be the D (6 bases). The CDR3 consists of 14 residues. The germline CDR1 and CDR2 sequences are SEHNR and FQNEAQ (reference sequence). Deletions cut 7 bases from V and 4 bases from J, with 14 bases between. The CDR3 DNA follows: TGTGCCAGCAAGTTGGGGGACACGTACAATGAGCAGTTCTTC. It translates to CASKLGDTYNEQFF.

The V gene is TRBV12-3 or TRBV12-4, the J gene TRBJ2-2; TRBD2 is a possible D gene (5 bases). V lost 7 bases and J 3 bases, leaving 12 bases between the germline ends. The CDR3 extends over 14 amino acids. DNA for the CDR3: TGTGCCAGCATAGAGGGTTTTGACACCGGGGAGCTGTTTTTT. This gives the protein CASIEGFDTGELFF.

The chain has TRBV3-1 and TRBJ1-5; TRBD1 might be the D (5 bases). Germline lookup yields CDR1 LGHDT and CDR2 YNNKEL (reference sequence). With 3 bases removed from V and 7 bases from J, the gap between germline ends came to 13 bases. The CDR3 spans 14 residues. Written as DNA, the CDR3 is TGTGCCAGCAGCCAGGGAGGGGTACAACAGCCCCAGCATTTT. It encodes CASSQGGVQQPQHF.

This clonotype came up a few times. The CDR3 bases are TGTGCCAGCAGCCTATCAAACCTCCTAGCCAAAAACATTCAGTACTTC. This encodes CASSLSNLLAKNIQYF. This sequence joins TRBV12-3 or TRBV12-4 and TRBJ2-4; D ambiguous. This CDR3 has 16 amino acids. Trimming took off 6 bases at V and 0 bases at J, with 15 bases between the two ends.

This chain joins TRBV4-2 and TRBJ2-2; the match to TRBD1 covers 7 bases. Germline CDR1 is LGHNA and CDR2 is YNFKEQ. The CDR3 spans 15 residues. The ends lost 0 bases at V and 6 bases at J; junction bases unmatched: 4. The CDR3 protein is CASSQDGDRAGELFF. CDR3 DNA: TGTGCCAGCAGCCAAGATGGTGACAGGGCCGGGGAGCTGTTTTTT.

This clonotype was seen only a few times. The V gene is TRBV5-1, the J gene TRBJ1-1; D is ambiguous. From germline, CDR1 is SGHRS and CDR2 YFSETQ. The CDR3 is made up of 15 amino acids. Between the trimmed V and J ends, which lost 1 base and 1 base, there was a span of 11 bases. The CDR3 loop is CASSLSGDENTEAFF. For the CDR3, the DNA is TGCGCCAGCAGCTTGTCAGGAGACGAGAACACTGAAGCTTTCTTT.

This clonotype has only a few counts. The genes are TRBV18 and TRBJ1-1, with D uncertain. Germline CDR1 and CDR2: KGHSH and LQKENI. The CDR3 runs to 14 residues. V lost 1 base and J lost 1, with 7 bases in between. CDR3 in amino acids: CASSPRAANTEAFF. The CDR3 DNA sequence: TGTGCCAGCTCACCACGGGCCGCGAACACTGAAGCTTTCTTT.

V usage is TRBV9 and J usage is TRBJ2-2; D gene ambiguous. The V gene lost 3 bases and the J gene lost 5 bases, with 17 bases spanning the gap. Looked up from germline, CDR1 is SGDLS and CDR2 is YYNGEE. The CDR3 contains 16 residues. The CDR3 bases are TGTGCCAGCAGCGACCACCGTATGTTGGGGACCGGGGAGCTGTTTTTT. It yields the protein CASSDHRMLGTGELFF. The full variable domain, with the rest looked up from reference TRBV9 and TRBJ2-2, is DSGVTQTPKHLITATGQRVTLRCSPRSGDLSVYWYQQSLDQGLQFLIQYYNGEERAKGNILERFSAQQFPDLHSELNLSSLELGDSALYFCASSDHRMLGTGELFFGEGSRLTVL.

The gene calls are TRBV4-1 and TRBJ2-1; D may be TRBD2 (5 bases). V dropped 0 bases and J dropped 6 bases, with 12 bases sitting between them. The CDR3 extends over 15 amino acids. The germline V gene encodes CDR1 MGHRA and CDR2 YSYEKL. CDR3 sequence: CASSQDGRDGNEQFF. Here the CDR3 DNA reads TGCGCCAGCAGCCAAGATGGACGGGATGGCAATGAGCAGTTCTTC.

This clonotype occurred a few times. The chain employs TRBV4-2 and TRBJ2-5; 7 bases agree with TRBD2. This CDR3 has 15 residues. The V and J ends lost 0 bases and 6 bases, in that order; junction bases with no gene match: 7. Germline CDR1 LGHNA, CDR2 YNFKEQ. The CDR3 reads CASSQDFPGGKTQYF. The CDR3 DNA follows: TGTGCCAGCAGCCAAGATTTCCCCGGGGGGAAGACCCAGTACTTC.

This clonotype was observed a handful of times. The genes are TRBV2 and TRBJ2-5, with D tentatively TRBD1 or TRBD2 (5 bases each). Deletions cut 6 bases from V and 4 bases from J, with 12 bases between. The length of the CDR3 is 13 residues. The V gene's germline CDR1 is SNHLY and CDR2 FYNNEI. DNA of the CDR3: TGTGCCAGCAGCGCCGAGGGGATAGAGACCCAGTACTTC. This encodes CASSAEGIETQYF.

This clonotype was counted ten times or more. This chain uses TRBV5-1 with TRBJ1-2; D is undetermined. Trimming stripped 4 bases from V and 4 bases from J, with 11 bases between. From germline, CDR1 is SGHRS and CDR2 YFSETQ. The CDR3 contains 13 residues. The CDR3 sequence: CASSPRETYGYTF. CDR3 bases: TGCGCCAGCAGCCCGAGGGAGACCTATGGCTACACCTTC.